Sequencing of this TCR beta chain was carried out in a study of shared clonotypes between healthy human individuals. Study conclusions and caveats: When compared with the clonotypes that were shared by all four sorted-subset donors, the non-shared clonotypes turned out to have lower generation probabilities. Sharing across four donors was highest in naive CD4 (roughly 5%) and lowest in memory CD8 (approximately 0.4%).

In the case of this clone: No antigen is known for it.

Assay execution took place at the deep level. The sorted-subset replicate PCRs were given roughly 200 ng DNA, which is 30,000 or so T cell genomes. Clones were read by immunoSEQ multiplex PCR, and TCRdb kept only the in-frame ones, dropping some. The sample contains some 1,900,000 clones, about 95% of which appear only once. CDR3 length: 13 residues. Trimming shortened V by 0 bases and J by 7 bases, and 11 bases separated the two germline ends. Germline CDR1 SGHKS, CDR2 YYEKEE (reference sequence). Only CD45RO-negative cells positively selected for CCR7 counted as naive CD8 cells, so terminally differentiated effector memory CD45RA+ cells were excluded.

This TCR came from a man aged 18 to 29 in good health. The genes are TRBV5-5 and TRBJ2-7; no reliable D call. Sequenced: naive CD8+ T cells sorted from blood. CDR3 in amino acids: CASSLGAASEQYF. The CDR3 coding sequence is TGTGCCAGCAGCTTGGGGGCCGCCAGTGAGCAGTACTTC.